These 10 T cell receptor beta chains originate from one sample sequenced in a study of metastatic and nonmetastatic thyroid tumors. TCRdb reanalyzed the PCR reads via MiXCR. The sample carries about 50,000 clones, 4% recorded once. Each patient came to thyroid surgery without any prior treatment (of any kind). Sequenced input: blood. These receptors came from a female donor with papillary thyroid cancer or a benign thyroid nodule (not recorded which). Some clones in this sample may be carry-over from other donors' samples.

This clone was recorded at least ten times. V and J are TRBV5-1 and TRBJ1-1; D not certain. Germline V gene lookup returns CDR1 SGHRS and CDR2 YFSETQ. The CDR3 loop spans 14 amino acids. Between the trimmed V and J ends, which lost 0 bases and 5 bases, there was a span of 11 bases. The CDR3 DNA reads TGCGCCAGCAGCTTGGAAAGGGAAAGGACTGAAGCTTTCTTT. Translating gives CASSLERERTEAFF. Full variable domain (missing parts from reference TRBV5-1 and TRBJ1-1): KAGVTQTPRYLIKTRGQQVTLSCSPISGHRSVSWYQQTPGQGLQFLFEYFSETQRNKGNFPGRFSGRQFSNSRSEMNVSTLELGDSALYLCASSLERERTEAFFGQGTRLTVV.

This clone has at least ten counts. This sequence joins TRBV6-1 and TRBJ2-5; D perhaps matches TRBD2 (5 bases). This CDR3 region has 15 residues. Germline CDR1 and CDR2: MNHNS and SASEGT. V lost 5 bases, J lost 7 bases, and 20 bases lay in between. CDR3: CASSPGTSRAGTQYF. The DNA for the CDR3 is TGTGCCAGCAGTCCCGGAACGTCGCGGGCAGGGACCCAGTACTTC.

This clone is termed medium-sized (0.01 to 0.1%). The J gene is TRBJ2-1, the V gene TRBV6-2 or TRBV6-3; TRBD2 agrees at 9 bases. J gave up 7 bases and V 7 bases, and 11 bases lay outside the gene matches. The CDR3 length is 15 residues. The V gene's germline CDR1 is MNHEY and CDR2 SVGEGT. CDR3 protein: CASKGRREGRNEQFF. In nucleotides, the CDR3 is TGTGCCAGCAAGGGACGGCGGGAGGGGCGGAATGAGCAGTTCTTC.

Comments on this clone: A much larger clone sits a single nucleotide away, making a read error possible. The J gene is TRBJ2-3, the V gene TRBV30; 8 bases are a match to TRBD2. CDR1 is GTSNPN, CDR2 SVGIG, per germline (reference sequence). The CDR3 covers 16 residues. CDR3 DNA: TGTGCCTTGAGTCTCTCCGGGACTAGAGCACGAGATACGCAGTATTTT. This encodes CALSLSGTRARDTQYF.

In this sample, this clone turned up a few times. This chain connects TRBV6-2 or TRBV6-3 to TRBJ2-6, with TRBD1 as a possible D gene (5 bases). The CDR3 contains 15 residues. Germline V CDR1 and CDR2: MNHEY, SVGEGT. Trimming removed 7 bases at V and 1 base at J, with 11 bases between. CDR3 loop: CASIRQGSGANVLTF. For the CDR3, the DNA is TGTGCCAGCATTAGGCAGGGTTCTGGGGCCAACGTCCTGACTTTC.

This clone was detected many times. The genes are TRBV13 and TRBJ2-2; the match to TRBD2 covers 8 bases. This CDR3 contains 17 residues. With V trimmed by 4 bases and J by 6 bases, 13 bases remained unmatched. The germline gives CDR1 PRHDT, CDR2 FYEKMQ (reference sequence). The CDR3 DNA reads TGTGCCAGCAGCTCCCCCATGGGACTAGGCCTCCCCGGGGAGCTGTTTTTT. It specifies CASSSPMGLGLPGELFF.

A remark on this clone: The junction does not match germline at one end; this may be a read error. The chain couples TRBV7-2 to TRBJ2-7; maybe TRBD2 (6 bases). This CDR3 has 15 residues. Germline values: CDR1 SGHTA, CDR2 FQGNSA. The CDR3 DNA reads TGTGTCAGCAGCTTAGAAGAGCGGGTTTCCTACGAGCAGTACTTC. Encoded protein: CVSSLEERVSYEQYF.

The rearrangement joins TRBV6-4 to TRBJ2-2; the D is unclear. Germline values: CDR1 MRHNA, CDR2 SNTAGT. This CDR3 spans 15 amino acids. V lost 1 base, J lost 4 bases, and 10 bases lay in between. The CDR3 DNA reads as TGTGCCAGCAGTGACTTGCCAGGAAGCACCGGGGAGCTGTTTTTT. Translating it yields CASSDLPGSTGELFF.

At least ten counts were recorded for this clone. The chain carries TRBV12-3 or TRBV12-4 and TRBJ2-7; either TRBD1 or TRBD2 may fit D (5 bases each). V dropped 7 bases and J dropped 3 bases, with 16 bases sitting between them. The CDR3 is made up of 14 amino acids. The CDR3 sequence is CASNPSGTFYEQYF. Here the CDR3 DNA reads TGTGCCAGCAACCCGAGTGGGACCTTCTACGAGCAGTACTTC.

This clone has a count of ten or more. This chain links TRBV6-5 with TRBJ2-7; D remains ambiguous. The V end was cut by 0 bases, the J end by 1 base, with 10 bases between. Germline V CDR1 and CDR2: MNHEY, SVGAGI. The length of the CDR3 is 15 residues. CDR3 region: CASSYSRDLSYEQYF. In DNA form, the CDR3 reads TGTGCCAGCAGTTACTCCCGAGACCTGTCCTACGAGCAGTACTTC.